This T cell receptor (beta chain) was sequenced for a study of technical replicates of blood from several donors. Libraries were prepared by immunoSEQ multiplex PCR; TCRdb keeps only in-frame clonotypes and omits some of them. The sample carries 65,000 to 85,000 clones, around 96% recorded once. V lost 2 bases and J lost 3; bases outside the gene matches: 7. The CDR3 consists of 15 residues. The V gene's germline CDR1 is SGHVS and CDR2 FNYEAQ. The sample holds one count of this clone. The chain uses TRBV7-6 and TRBJ2-7; 7 nucleotides line up with TRBD2. Specimen: T cells isolated from PBMCs. This TCR was recovered from a human donor in good health. The CDR3 here is CASSLFSGNYYEQYF. The DNA for the CDR3 is TGTGCCAGCAGCTTATTCAGCGGGAATTACTACGAGCAGTACTTC.